The rows below give T cell receptor beta chains drawn from one sample of a study of blood T cell repertoires in COVID-19. The assay was immunoSEQ multiplex PCR, and TCRdb's table has in-frame clones only and misses some. The sample consists of around 40,000 clones, about 89% of them appearing once. Material: peripheral blood. The source of these receptors is a man aged 45-65 years with active COVID-19. The CDR3 runs from the conserved cysteine through the conserved F or W. The D gene is left open where the match is weak. For some rows the clone size is stated as once, few or many, or as a class when expanded; others skip it.

V,size,J,D,DNA,CDR3
TRBV5-1,NA,TRBJ2-7,TRBD1,TGCGCCAGCAGCTCCGGGACAGGGACGTACGAGCAGTACTTC,CASSSGTGTYEQYF
TRBV3-1/TRBV3-2,NA,TRBJ2-7,TRBD1,TGTGCCAGCAGCCAAAACAGGGGTGCCTACGAGCAGTACTTC,CASSQNRGAYEQYF
TRBV9,once,TRBJ2-7,TRBD2,TGTGCCAGCAGCGTAGGAGTTGCGGGAGGCCTCCACGAGCAGTACTTC,CASSVGVAGGLHEQYF
TRBV6-5,few,TRBJ2-3,TRBD2,TGTGCCAGCGATGGACTAGCGGGAGCAGATACGCAGTATTTT,CASDGLAGADTQYF
TRBV14,few,TRBJ1-5,NA,TGTGCCAGCAGCCGGGAGCCTAATCAGCCCCAGCATTTT,CASSREPNQPQHF
TRBV5-1,NA,TRBJ1-1,NA,TGCGCCAGCAGCTTGGGCGACACTGAAGCTTTCTTT,CASSLGDTEAFF
TRBV7-9,NA,TRBJ2-3,TRBD1,TGTGCCAGCAGCCCTCAGTACCGGGACAGGGGGTCCGTTTTT,CASSPQYRDRGSVF
TRBV19,NA,TRBJ1-5,TRBD1,TGTGCCAGTAGTATCCCGGGACAGGGCTTGGGCCAGCCCCAGCATTTT,CASSIPGQGLGQPQHF
TRBV5-6,NA,TRBJ2-7,TRBD1,TGTGCCAGCAGCTTAGCTTTCCGGGACAGCGCCTCCTACGAGCAGTACTTC,CASSLAFRDSASYEQYF
TRBV13,NA,TRBJ1-1,NA,TGTGCCAGCAGCTTAGGCCCAGGGGTGGACAACACTGAAGCTTTCTTT,CASSLGPGVDNTEAFF
TRBV30,NA,TRBJ1-5,NA,TGTGCCTGGAATTCGGGGGGCAGCAATCAGCCCCAGCATTTT,CAWNSGGSNQPQHF
TRBV11-2,NA,TRBJ2-7,TRBD2,TGTGCCAGCAGCTTAGCTGATCCGGGACTAGCGGAGACCTACGAGCAGTACTTC,CASSLADPGLAETYEQYF
TRBV5-6,NA,TRBJ1-5,NA,TGTGCCAGTTTGGGGGGAGAGAGCAATCAGCCCCAGCATTTT,CASLGGESNQPQHF
TRBV11-3,NA,TRBJ2-7,NA,TGTGCCAGCAGCTTAGCTGTTCCCTACGAGCAGTACTTC,CASSLAVPYEQYF
TRBV7-2,NA,TRBJ2-7,TRBD2,TGTGCCAGCAGCCCGGGACTACACTACGAGCAGTACTTC,CASSPGLHYEQYF
TRBV9,NA,TRBJ1-2,NA,TGTGCCAGCAGCGTCCAGACCGGGACACCCGATGGCTACACCTTC,CASSVQTGTPDGYTF
TRBV10-3,NA,TRBJ1-4,NA,TGTGCCATCAGTGAAGGGAGGGAAAAACTGTTTTTT,CAISEGREKLFF
TRBV7-3,NA,TRBJ2-1,NA,TGTGCCAGCAGCTTACGGGCTAGCGAGACTGAGCAGTTCTTC,CASSLRASETEQFF
TRBV10-3,NA,TRBJ1-2,NA,TGTGCCATCAGTGAGTCCGCGGGTTCCTATGGCTACACCTTC,CAISESAGSYGYTF
TRBV19,once,TRBJ1-1,TRBD1,TGTGCCAGTAGTATACGAGACAGGGTAGGCACTGAAGCTTTCTTT,CASSIRDRVGTEAFF
TRBV13,NA,TRBJ1-1,NA,TGTGCCAGCAGCTTCGGAGGGACCAACACTGAAGCTTTCTTT,CASSFGGTNTEAFF
TRBV13,NA,TRBJ1-4,NA,TGTGCCAGCAGCTTAATGTCAGGGAATGAAAAACTGTTTTTT,CASSLMSGNEKLFF
TRBV11-2,NA,TRBJ2-7,TRBD1,TGTGCCAGCAGCGTCGACAGGGGCCACGAGCAGTACTTC,CASSVDRGHEQYF
TRBV7-8,NA,TRBJ2-7,NA,TGTGCCAGCAGCCCAGCTGGGGGCTTCTACGAGCAGTACTTC,CASSPAGGFYEQYF